This T cell receptor beta chain stems from a study of shared clonotypes between healthy human individuals. The protocol was immunoSEQ multiplex PCR, while the TCRdb copy is restricted to in-frame clones and leaves out a portion. The data contain 450,000 to 600,000 clones, 79% of them singletons. CDR1 is SEHNR and CDR2 is FQNEAQ in the germline V gene (reference sequence). This CDR3 spans 17 amino acids. The V and J ends lost 2 bases and 6 bases, in that order; junction bases with no gene match: 10. Material for sequencing was PBMCs. The TCR originated in a woman aged 40-49 years in good health. Some clones in this sample may be carry-over from other donors' samples. The genes are TRBV7-9 and TRBJ2-2, with TRBD2 identical over 9 bases. The CDR3, as DNA: TGTGCCAGCAGCTTACGTAGACTAGCGGAACTTCCCGGGGAGCTGTTTTTT. This sequence encodes CASSLRRLAELPGELFF.